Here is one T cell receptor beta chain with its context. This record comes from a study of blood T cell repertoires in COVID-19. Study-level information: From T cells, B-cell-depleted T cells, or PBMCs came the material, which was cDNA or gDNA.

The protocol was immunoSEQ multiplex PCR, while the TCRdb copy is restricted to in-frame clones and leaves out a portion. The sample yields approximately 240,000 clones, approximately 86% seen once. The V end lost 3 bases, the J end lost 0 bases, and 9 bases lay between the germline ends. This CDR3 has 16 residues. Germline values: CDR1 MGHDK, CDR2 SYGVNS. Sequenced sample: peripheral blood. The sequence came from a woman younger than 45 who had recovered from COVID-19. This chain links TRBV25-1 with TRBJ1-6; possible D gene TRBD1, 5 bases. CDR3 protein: CASSETESSYNSPLHF. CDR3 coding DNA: TGTGCCAGCAGTGAGACAGAGAGCTCCTATAATTCACCCCTCCACTTT.